The 21 T cell receptor beta chains given below trace back to one sample, sequenced in a study of blood T cell repertoires in COVID-19 (TCRdb year 2020). Library preparation used the immunoSEQ multiplex PCR assay. TCRdb stores this immuneACCESS table with in-frame sequences only. Part of the clones is absent; in the studies checked, under half of the shortfall reflects unresolved V genes, and no reason is known for the rest. For this sample the table gives 35,000 to 45,000 clones, of which 85% were detected only once. 9.9% of the sample comes from the top ten. Sequencing was carried out using peripheral blood. The receptor set was obtained from a human donor in a cohort sampled during active COVID-19.

The genes are TRBV18 and TRBJ1-6; possible D gene TRBD1, 6 bases. Germline CDR1 reads KGHSH; CDR2 reads LQKENI. This CDR3 contains 16 residues. V was clipped by 0 bases and J by 8 bases, with 14 bases between them. In DNA, the CDR3 is TGTGCCAGCTCACCACCGGGGCAGGGGCGAGATTCACCCCTCCACTTT. Amino acids: CASSPPGQGRDSPLHF.

This chain links TRBV3-1 (or the pseudogene TRBV3-2) with TRBJ1-2, with a possible D match to TRBD1 (5 bases). The germline V gene has CDR1 LGHDT and CDR2 YNNKEL (reference sequence). V was clipped by 0 bases and J by 6 bases, with 5 bases between them. The CDR3 is made up of 12 amino acids. The CDR3: CASSQDRDGYTF. In nucleotides, the CDR3 is TGTGCCAGCAGCCAAGACAGGGATGGCTACACCTTC.

The chain combines TRBV6-5 with TRBJ2-7; TRBD1 matches at 7 bases. The length of the CDR3 is 13 residues. Germline CDR1 and CDR2: MNHEY and SVGAGI. V dropped 3 bases and J dropped 3; count of bases not matched to a gene: 2. The CDR3, as DNA: TGTGCCAGCAGTTATCAGGGGGTCTACGAGCAGTACTTC. Translation gives CASSYQGVYEQYF.

The chain is built from TRBV9 and TRBJ2-3; weak D call: TRBD2 (6 bases). Per the germline V gene, CDR1 is SGDLS and CDR2 is YYNGEE. The CDR3 consists of 14 residues. Trimming cost V 3 bases and J 4 bases, with 12 bases left between them. CDR3 DNA: TGTGCCAGCAGCGGGGTTTGGGAGGCAGATACGCAGTATTTT. Amino acid sequence: CASSGVWEADTQYF.

The chain employs TRBV2 and TRBJ1-1; D gene unclear. Germline V gene data show CDR1 as SNHLY and CDR2 as FYNNEI. This CDR3 has 13 residues. Trimming shortened V by 5 bases and J by 0 bases, and 7 bases separated the two germline ends. The CDR3 DNA follows: TGTGCCAGCAGTTATCAGGTGAACACTGAAGCTTTCTTT. Encoded protein: CASSYQVNTEAFF.

This clone came up once. The chain is built from TRBV7-2 and TRBJ1-2; TRBD1 agrees at 9 bases. Germline V gene data show CDR1 as SGHTA and CDR2 as FQGNSA. This CDR3 contains 15 residues. Trimming took 5 bases from V and 8 from J; bases not matched to a gene: 12. In DNA form, the CDR3 reads TGTGCCAGCAGCGAATCTGGACAGGGGTTCGGAGGCTACACCTTC. The encoded protein is CASSESGQGFGGYTF. Complete variable domain (other parts from reference TRBV7-2 and TRBJ1-2): GAGVSQSPSNKVTEKGKDVELRCDPISGHTALYWYRQSLGQGLEFLIYFQGNSAPDKSGLPSDRFSAERTGGSVSTLTIQRTQQEDSAVYLCASSESGQGFGGYTFGSGTRLTVV.

The rearrangement joins TRBV11-2 to TRBJ1-2; D is undetermined. This CDR3 contains 13 residues. The V and J ends lost 5 bases and 4 bases respectively, with 11 bases between them. Germline values: CDR1 SGHAT, CDR2 FQNNGV. The CDR3 DNA follows: TGTGCCAGCAGCCCACAGAACATCTATGGCTACACCTTC. It translates to CASSPQNIYGYTF.

The rearrangement uses TRBV12-3 or TRBV12-4 and TRBJ1-2; 8 nucleotides agree with TRBD1. The V and J ends lost 6 bases and 4 bases, in that order; junction bases with no gene match: 4. This CDR3 has 13 amino acids. The CDR3 is CASSTGGLYGYTF. CDR3 DNA: TGTGCCAGCAGCACAGGGGGTCTCTATGGCTACACCTTC.

The V gene is TRBV28, the J gene TRBJ2-3; D uncertain. The germline V gene has CDR1 MDHEN and CDR2 SYDVKM. V was shortened by 6 bases and J by 0 bases, with 13 bases between the two germline ends. The CDR3 runs 15 residues. CDR3 bases: TGTGCCAGCAGCCGGAACACGGGTAGCACAGATACGCAGTATTTT. Its translation is CASSRNTGSTDTQYF. The full variable domain, its missing parts supplied by reference TRBV28 and TRBJ2-3, is DVKVTQSSRYLVKRTGEKVFLECVQDMDHENMFWYRQDPGLGLRLIYFSYDVKMKEKGDIPEGYSVSREKKERFSLILESASTNQTSMYLCASSRNTGSTDTQYFGPGTRLTVL.

V usage is TRBV6-5 and J usage is TRBJ1-2, with 7 bases lining up with TRBD1. This CDR3 has 14 residues. J gave up 5 bases and V 6 bases, and 9 bases lay outside the gene matches. Germline CDR1 is MNHEY and CDR2 is SVGAGI. The CDR3: CASRTDRDSYGYTF. Written as DNA, the CDR3 is TGTGCCAGCAGGACCGACAGGGACTCTTATGGCTACACCTTC.

The chain combines TRBV7-6 with TRBJ2-1; 11 bases map to TRBD2. In germline, CDR1 is SGHVS, CDR2 FNYEAQ. With 5 bases clipped from V and 4 bases from J, the junction kept 4 bases outside the gene matches. This CDR3 has 15 amino acids. Written as DNA, the CDR3 is TGTGCCAGCAGCACTAGCGGGAGTGTGTACAATGAGCAGTTCTTC. Protein sequence: CASSTSGSVYNEQFF.

This chain uses TRBV7-8 with TRBJ1-1; 7 bases fit TRBD1. J lost 2 bases, V lost 6 bases, and 6 bases had no gene match. The germline V gene encodes CDR1 SGHVS and CDR2 FQNEAQ. The CDR3 contains 14 residues. The CDR3 coding sequence is TGTGCCAGCAGTCCCGGGACAGCTAACACTGAAGCTTTCTTT. This sequence encodes CASSPGTANTEAFF.

The chain joins TRBV5-1 to TRBJ2-1; 8 nucleotides match TRBD2. Unmatched junction bases numbered 7, after V lost 2 bases and J lost 9 bases. Per the germline V gene, CDR1 is SGHRS and CDR2 is YFSETQ. There are 14 residues in the CDR3. The CDR3 sequence: CASSFQRERGEQFF. CDR3 coding DNA: TGCGCCAGCAGCTTCCAGCGGGAGAGGGGTGAGCAGTTCTTC.

This chain connects TRBV7-2 to TRBJ2-1; D may be TRBD2 (6 bases). CDR1 is SGHTA, CDR2 FQGNSA, per germline. This CDR3 comprises 14 residues. Deletions cut 4 bases from V and 12 bases from J, with 19 bases between. The CDR3 DNA is TGTGCCAGCAGCTACCCGGGCGGTGAGGAGGGGCAGTTCTTC. Encoded protein: CASSYPGGEEGQFF. The full variable domain, rest sourced from reference TRBV7-2 and TRBJ2-1, is GAGVSQSPSNKVTEKGKDVELRCDPISGHTALYWYRQSLGQGLEFLIYFQGNSAPDKSGLPSDRFSAERTGGSVSTLTIQRTQQEDSAVYLCASSYPGGEEGQFFGPGTRLTVL.

The chain uses TRBV5-4 and TRBJ1-1; TRBD1 might be the D (6 bases). Germline V lookup: CDR1 SGHNT, CDR2 YYREEE (reference sequence). The CDR3 length is 14 residues. V was trimmed by 5 bases and J by 8 bases, leaving 19 bases between them. This CDR3 is CASSYLQGSGEAFF. The CDR3 region has the DNA TGTGCCAGCAGTTACCTACAGGGAAGCGGCGAAGCTTTCTTT.

This clone was seen once. The CDR3, as DNA: TGTGCCAGCTCACCACCTACTACAGGGGCGGATACTGAAGCTTTCTTT. It encodes CASSPPTTGADTEAFF. This chain uses TRBV18 with TRBJ1-1, with 7 bases fitting TRBD1. Trimming at V came to 0 bases and at J to 5 bases, leaving 9 bases not matched to a gene. CDR1 and CDR2 (germline): KGHSH, LQKENI. The CDR3 extends over 16 amino acids.

The V call is TRBV18, the J call TRBJ1-2; D perhaps matches TRBD1 (6 bases). Trimming took off 8 bases at V and 1 base at J, with 8 bases between the two ends. This CDR3 has 12 amino acids. Per the germline V gene, CDR1 is KGHSH and CDR2 is LQKENI. CDR3 DNA sequence: TGTGCCAGCACGGACAGTAACTATGGCTACACCTTC. Its translation: CASTDSNYGYTF.

By its share, this clone is medium-sized. The chain is built from TRBV11-3 and TRBJ2-3, with 8 bases matching TRBD2. The trim removed 5 bases at V and 4 bases at J, leaving 17 bases unmatched. CDR3 length: 18 residues. Per the germline V gene, CDR1 is SGHNT and CDR2 is YENEEA. This CDR3 reads CASSPGGSGGIHADTQYF. The CDR3 nucleotides read TGTGCCAGCAGCCCGGGAGGGTCGGGGGGCATTCATGCAGATACGCAGTATTTT.

The chain links TRBV18 to TRBJ2-1, with TRBD1 matching 9 bases. This CDR3 spans 16 amino acids. Germline V gene data show CDR1 as KGHSH and CDR2 as LQKENI. Trimming cost V 3 bases and J 4 bases; bases outside gene matches: 7. The CDR3 region has the DNA TGTGCCAGCTCACCGAACGTCGGACAGGGGTACAATGAGCAGTTCTTC. Translated: CASSPNVGQGYNEQFF.

This chain connects TRBV9 to TRBJ2-1; the D gene is possibly TRBD2 (5 bases). The CDR3 totals 14 residues. In germline, CDR1 is SGDLS, CDR2 YYNGEE. Trimming pared 3 bases from V and 3 bases from J, leaving 10 bases between. CDR3 sequence reads: CASSESEGYNEQFF. In DNA form, the CDR3 reads TGTGCCAGCAGCGAAAGTGAGGGCTACAATGAGCAGTTCTTC.

The DNA for the CDR3 is TGTGCCAGCAGCCCCCTGGGAGACACTGGGGCCAACGTCCTGACTTTC. Its translation: CASSPLGDTGANVLTF. This chain connects TRBV5-5 to TRBJ2-6; D may be TRBD2 (5 bases). Germline-derived CDR1 and CDR2 are SGHKS and YYEKEE (reference sequence). The CDR3 runs to 16 residues. V gave up 4 bases and J gave up 2 bases, with 13 bases separating them.